This entry features one TCR beta chain sequence. The entry originates in a study of blood T cell repertoires in COVID-19. Overall study context: Sites in the United States, Italy and Spain provided acute and convalescent COVID-19 samples.

Enrollment of patients from Seattle took place during active infection, with longitudinal follow-up. The protocol was immunoSEQ multiplex PCR, while the TCRdb copy is restricted to in-frame clones and leaves out a portion. The profile shows 150,000 to 200,000 clones, around four fifths of them singletons. CDR1 LGHDT and CDR2 YNNKEL come from the germline V gene (reference sequence). Trimming took 1 base from V and 6 from J; bases not matched to a gene: 3. The CDR3 covers 15 residues. The clonotype comes from a man aged 60 to 69 with COVID-19, enrolled during active disease. The sample taken for sequencing was peripheral blood. The J gene is TRBJ2-2, the V gene TRBV3-1 (or the pseudogene TRBV3-2); 9 bases line up with TRBD1. CDR3 DNA sequence: TGTGCCAGCAGCCAAGGACAGGGGGTTCCCGGGGAGCTGTTTTTT. Its translation: CASSQGQGVPGELFF.